This is a list of T cell receptor beta chains from one sample in a study of cytomegalovirus exposure and HLA in healthy donors. Assay used: immunoSEQ multiplex PCR; TCRdb lists only in-frame clones, some missing. This repertoire includes 45,000 or so clones. Sequenced: PBMCs. All receptors derive from a male donor in good health and CMV-seronegative. Both conserved end residues are part of each CDR3. D genes are given only for firm matches.

J,D,V,DNA,CDR3
TRBJ2-7,NA,TRBV5-4,TGTGCCAGCAGCTTGTCCTCGGGGAACTACGAGCAGTACTTC,CASSLSSGNYEQYF
TRBJ1-2,NA,TRBV30,TGTGCCTGGAGTTCTCTGGATGGGCTTTACTATGGCTACACCTTC,CAWSSLDGLYYGYTF
TRBJ2-5,NA,TRBV11-2,TGTGCCAGCAGCCTCGACACCCTCCAAGAGACCCAGTACTTC,CASSLDTLQETQYF
TRBJ1-5,NA,TRBV19,TGTGCCAGTAGTATAGGCGGCAGGGGCGGCAATCAGCCCCAGCATTTT,CASSIGGRGGNQPQHF
TRBJ2-7,TRBD1,TRBV30,TGTGCCTGGAGTACAGGGGGTCGTGGCTACGAGCAGTACTTC,CAWSTGGRGYEQYF
TRBJ1-5,NA,TRBV19,TGTGCCAGTAGTATTGTCCCGGGGGATCAGCCCCAGCATTTT,CASSIVPGDQPQHF
TRBJ1-2,TRBD1,TRBV6-6,TGTGCCAGCAGTTACGTTCAGGGGGCGACCTATGGCTACACCTTC,CASSYVQGATYGYTF
TRBJ2-7,TRBD1,TRBV19,TGTGCCAGTAGTATCAGGGGGACAAGGACAGGGAGCGACGAGCAGTACTTC,CASSIRGTRTGSDEQYF
TRBJ2-1,TRBD2,TRBV7-9,TGTGCCAGCAGCTCATGGACTAGCGGGGAACATGAGCAGTTCTTC,CASSSWTSGEHEQFF
TRBJ2-2,TRBD1,TRBV6-6,TGTGCCAGCAGTGGACAGGGTCACACCGGGGAGCTGTTTTTT,CASSGQGHTGELFF
TRBJ1-2,TRBD1,TRBV27,TGTGCCAGCAGTTTGACAGGGTTCAATGGCTACACCTTC,CASSLTGFNGYTF
TRBJ2-7,NA,TRBV7-8,TGTGCCAGCACCCGTTCCGGGACCTACGAGCAGTACTTC,CASTRSGTYEQYF
TRBJ2-1,TRBD1,TRBV12-5,TGTGCTAGTGGTTTGCACAGGGGGGATAACTCCTACAATGAGCAGTTCTTC,CASGLHRGDNSYNEQFF
TRBJ2-7,TRBD2,TRBV5-1,TGCGCCAGCAGCGCCCGACTAGCGGGGGCTGCCTACGAGCAGTACTTC,CASSARLAGAAYEQYF
TRBJ1-2,TRBD1,TRBV19,TGTGCCAGTACCCGGACAGGGATCGATTTTAGGAGCTATGGCTACACCTTC,CASTRTGIDFRSYGYTF
TRBJ2-7,NA,TRBV27,TGTGCCAGCAGGTCAGGGGTCTACGAGCAGTACTTC,CASRSGVYEQYF
TRBJ2-7,TRBD1,TRBV5-1,TGCGCCAGCAACTCCGGGACAGCCTCCTACGAGCAGTACTTC,CASNSGTASYEQYF
TRBJ2-7,TRBD2,TRBV5-1,TGCGCCAGCAGCCTTAGCGGGGGGTATCTTTCCTACGAGCAGTACTTC,CASSLSGGYLSYEQYF
TRBJ2-2,TRBD2,TRBV29-1,TGCAGCGTTGGGGCTTTGGCGGGGGGGAACACGGGTCTGTTTTTT,CSVGALAGGNTGLFF
TRBJ2-7,TRBD1,TRBV29-1,TGCAGCGTTGAGAACCGGGACAGGGACTACGAGCAGTACTTC,CSVENRDRDYEQYF
TRBJ1-2,NA,TRBV19,TGTGCCAGTAGTATCCCCATCGGGACGCACGGGGGCTATGGCTACACCTTC,CASSIPIGTHGGYGYTF
TRBJ2-7,TRBD2,TRBV5-1,TGCGCCAGCAGCCCGGGACTAGCGGGTACTTCCTACGAGCAGTACTTC,CASSPGLAGTSYEQYF
TRBJ2-5,TRBD2,TRBV4-2,TGTGCCAGCAGCCAAGAGCTAGCGGGGGCCTTCCAAGAGACCCAGTACTTC,CASSQELAGAFQETQYF
TRBJ1-2,TRBD1,TRBV6-5,TGTGCCAGCAGAGAACAGGGGTTCGCCTATGGCTACACCTTC,CASREQGFAYGYTF
TRBJ2-1,TRBD1,TRBV18,TGTGCCAGCTCAACGGGACAGACGACATACAATGAGCAGTTCTTC,CASSTGQTTYNEQFF
TRBJ1-1,TRBD1,TRBV6-5,TGTGCCAGCAGTAGGGGGCTGGGCACTGAAGCTTTCTTT,CASSRGLGTEAFF
TRBJ1-5,NA,TRBV15,TGTGCCACCAGCCCGAGGTCTCAGAGCAATCAGCCCCAGCATTTT,CATSPRSQSNQPQHF
TRBJ1-2,TRBD1,TRBV5-4,TGTGCCAGCAGCTTGGGGCAGGGGGCCGGCTATGGCTACACCTTC,CASSLGQGAGYGYTF
TRBJ1-5,NA,TRBV27,TGTGCCAGCAGTTTATCGGGCTACCACCAGCCCCAGCATTTT,CASSLSGYHQPQHF
TRBJ1-1,NA,TRBV7-9,TGTGCCAGCAGTACATTGGCCACAGGGAGATCTGAAGCTTTCTTT,CASSTLATGRSEAFF
TRBJ2-7,TRBD1,TRBV18,TGTGCCAGCTCACCAGACCCGGGACAGATAACCTACGAGCAGTACTTC,CASSPDPGQITYEQYF
TRBJ1-5,NA,TRBV27,TGTGCCAGCAGTTTAGAGTGGGGGGGCAATCAGCCCCAGCATTTT,CASSLEWGGNQPQHF
TRBJ1-5,TRBD1,TRBV5-1,TGCGCCAGCAGCTTGGGGGACAGGGGTAGTCAGCCCCAGCATTTT,CASSLGDRGSQPQHF
TRBJ2-7,TRBD1,TRBV9,TGTGCCAGCAGCGTAGCACAGGGGTGGTACGAGCAGTACTTC,CASSVAQGWYEQYF
TRBJ1-2,NA,TRBV7-3,TGTGCCAGCAGCTTAGGGACAAACTATGGCTACACCTTC,CASSLGTNYGYTF